A single sample gave rise to the 19 T cell receptor beta chains below, sequenced in a study of blood T cells in healthy people across ages. Next came a second PCR, run for roughly 6 to 11 cycles, which used a sample-barcoded 5' primer along with a J-beta primer mix. One entry per CDR3 protein results from TCRdb running MiXCR on the 5' RACE reads. The sample records hundreds of thousands of distinct CDR3 sequences, around 50% being singletons. The sequencing sample was made of blood. These receptors were taken from a woman of 80 years or more in good health.

The chain carries TRBV5-1 and TRBJ2-1; 7 bases agree with TRBD2. Trimming cost V 1 base and J 0 bases; bases outside gene matches: 4. Germline V CDR1 and CDR2: SGHRS, YFSETQ. This CDR3 is built from 16 residues. The CDR3 is CASSLSGTISYNEQFF. The CDR3, as DNA: TGCGCCAGCAGCTTGAGCGGGACCATCTCCTACAATGAGCAGTTCTTC.

The gene calls are TRBV27 and TRBJ1-4; D is perhaps TRBD1 (6 bases). This CDR3 has 14 amino acids. The ends were cut back, 4 bases at V and 6 bases at J, with 12 bases in the middle. Germline values: CDR1 MNHEY, CDR2 SMNVEV (reference sequence). The CDR3 DNA is TGTGCCAGCAGTTCACAGGGCTCGGATGAAAAACTGTTTTTT. Amino acid sequence: CASSSQGSDEKLFF. The full variable domain, its missing parts supplied by reference TRBV27 and TRBJ1-4, is EAQVTQNPRYLITVTGKKLTVTCSQNMNHEYMSWYRQDPGLGLRQIYYSMNVEVTDKGDVPEGYKVSRKEKRNFPLILESPSPNQTSLYFCASSSQGSDEKLFFGSGTQLSVL.

This clonotype was observed at least ten times. Here the CDR3 DNA reads TGCGCCAGCAAGCGTACTGGGGCTATTAATGACGAGCAGTACTTC. This encodes CASKRTGAINDEQYF. This chain links TRBV5-1 with TRBJ2-7, with a weak D call TRBD1 (5 bases). This CDR3 has 15 residues. Germline loops: CDR1 SGHRS, CDR2 YFSETQ. V dropped 6 bases and J dropped 5 bases, with 21 bases sitting between them.

This clonotype was observed many times. J is TRBJ2-1 and V is TRBV15; 7 nucleotides align to TRBD2. Germline trimming cut 3 bases from V and 2 bases from J; bases unmatched to any gene: 10. The germline gives CDR1 LNHNV, CDR2 YYDKDF (reference sequence). The CDR3 has 17 amino acids. CDR3 bases: TGTGCCACCAGCAGCGAAAGAGGGGCGGGAGCCTACAATGAGCAGTTCTTC. Residues: CATSSERGAGAYNEQFF.

V usage is TRBV18 and J usage is TRBJ2-5, with 8 bases that match TRBD1. The DNA end lines up better with TRBJ2-7; the J call may be wrong. Per the germline V gene, CDR1 is KGHSH and CDR2 is LQKENI. This CDR3 is built from 14 residues. The CDR3 protein is CASSEGQADLEQYF. The CDR3 region has the DNA TGTGCCAGCTCAGAGGGACAGGCGGACCTCGAGCAGTACTTC.

Only one count was recorded for this clonotype. The J gene is TRBJ1-1, the V gene TRBV6-6, with D perhaps TRBD1 (6 bases). The CDR3 is made up of 13 amino acids. Germline CDR1 MNHNY, CDR2 SVGAGI (reference sequence). V shed 10 bases and J shed 1 base, with 13 bases lying between them. CDR3: CAITQGRNTEAFF. The CDR3 DNA is TGTGCCATCACACAGGGTAGGAACACTGAAGCTTTCTTT.

This clonotype was picked up one time. Possible read error: a much larger clone is one base away. The rearrangement joins TRBV20-1 to TRBJ2-7, with 10 bases identical to TRBD2. Germline CDR1 DFQATT, CDR2 SNEGSKA (reference sequence). The CDR3 covers 13 residues. The J segment lost 7 bases and the V segment lost 5 bases, leaving 8 bases of the junction unmatched. CDR3 sequence (DNA): TGCAGTGCTGTAGCGGGGGGTTCAAATGAGCAGTACTTC. This gives the protein CSAVAGGSNEQYF.

The chain couples TRBV11-2 to TRBJ2-5, with TRBD2 identical over 8 bases. V was clipped by 3 bases and J by 4 bases; unmatched bases: 10. This CDR3 spans 16 amino acids. The V gene's germline CDR1 is SGHAT and CDR2 FQNNGV. Here the CDR3 reads CASSLFLAGGGETQYF. The CDR3 nucleotides are TGTGCCAGCAGCTTGTTTTTGGCGGGAGGTGGAGAGACCCAGTACTTC.

This clonotype has only a few counts. This chain joins TRBV7-2 and TRBJ2-7, with D possibly called TRBD1 or TRBD2 (5 bases each). This CDR3 spans 13 amino acids. The germline CDR1 and CDR2 sequences are SGHTA and FQGNSA. The ends were cut back, 6 bases at V and 2 bases at J, with 11 bases in the middle. CDR3 loop: CASSLGRTYEQYF. CDR3 DNA: TGTGCCAGCAGTTTGGGACGGACCTACGAGCAGTACTTC.

This clonotype occurred many times. The chain has TRBV6-6 and TRBJ1-2; weak D call: TRBD1 (5 bases). The CDR3 has 12 amino acids. Trimming left V 5 bases short and J 7 bases short, with 11 bases between. CDR1 MNHNY and CDR2 SVGAGI come from the germline V gene (reference sequence). CDR3 loop: CASSPQGLGYTF. The CDR3 DNA follows: TGTGCCAGCAGTCCCCAGGGTCTTGGCTACACCTTC.

This chain links TRBV20-1 with TRBJ2-3, with 7 bases lining up with TRBD2. The germline V gene encodes CDR1 DFQATT and CDR2 SNEGSKA (reference sequence). The junction had 5 bases not matched to a gene; V was cut back by 3 bases and J by 2 bases. This CDR3 comprises 14 residues. CDR3 in amino acids: CSASSSGVTDTQYF. The CDR3 bases are TGCAGTGCTAGCTCTAGCGGAGTCACAGATACGCAGTATTTT.

This chain uses TRBV5-1 with TRBJ2-5, with unresolved D. The CDR3 length is 13 residues. Per the germline V gene, CDR1 is SGHRS and CDR2 is YFSETQ. V was pared by 4 bases and J by 4 bases, with 11 bases between. Here the CDR3 reads CASSPQSRETQYF. In DNA form, the CDR3 reads TGCGCCAGCAGCCCACAGTCTCGAGAGACCCAGTACTTC.

This clonotype was seen many times. The chain combines TRBV12-3 or TRBV12-4 with TRBJ2-3; TRBD2 might be the D (5 bases). The CDR3 covers 15 residues. Trimming removed 1 base from V and 4 bases from J, with 12 bases in between. CDR3: CASSLVGMQADTQYF. The CDR3 DNA follows: TGTGCCAGCAGTTTAGTCGGGATGCAGGCAGATACGCAGTATTTT.

The table lists this clonotype with a few counts. The rearrangement links TRBV3-1 to TRBJ1-1; a possible D gene is TRBD1 (5 bases). The CDR3 contains 14 residues. Trimming shortened V by 7 bases and J by 0 bases, and 12 bases separated the two germline ends. The germline V gene encodes CDR1 LGHDT and CDR2 YNNKEL (reference sequence). CDR3 nucleotide sequence: TGTGCCAGCATGGAGCAGGGCCTGAACACTGAAGCTTTCTTT. It is translated as CASMEQGLNTEAFF. The full variable domain, completed using reference TRBV3-1 and TRBJ1-1, is DTAVSQTPKYLVTQMGNDKSIKCEQNLGHDTMYWYKQDSKKFLKIMFSYNNKELIINETVPNRFSPKSPDKAHLNLHINSLELGDSAVYFCASMEQGLNTEAFFGQGTRLTVV.

About this clonotype: Mismatch with germline at one junction end may stem from a read error. The V call is TRBV7-2, the J call TRBJ2-1; D is perhaps TRBD2 (6 bases). The CDR3 length is 15 residues. The germline gives CDR1 SGHTA, CDR2 FQGNSA. This CDR3 reads CASSSYGGSYNERFF. CDR3 DNA sequence: TGTGCCAGCAGCTCCTACGGGGGATCCTACAATGAGCGGTTCTTC.

This clonotype turned up a few times. The chain employs TRBV2 and TRBJ2-5, with D unresolved. CDR1 SNHLY and CDR2 FYNNEI come from the germline V gene. The CDR3 spans 14 residues. V lost 8 bases to trimming and J lost 1 base, with 14 bases between them. CDR3 coding DNA: TGTGCCAGCGTCCCCGGATCTACCCAAGAGACCCAGTACTTC. Translated, it gives CASVPGSTQETQYF.

The chain has TRBV12-3 or TRBV12-4 and TRBJ1-3; D may be TRBD1 (5 bases). This CDR3 is 14 amino acids long. Trimming left V 5 bases short and J 5 bases short, with 13 bases between. The CDR3 region is CASSLQGERNTIYF. CDR3 DNA: TGTGCCAGCAGTCTCCAAGGGGAAAGAAACACCATATATTTT.

In the case of this clonotype: A much larger clone differs by one base, so this may be a read error. V is TRBV5-5 and J is TRBJ1-2; no reliable D call. This CDR3 region has 12 residues. The germline V gene has CDR1 SGHKS and CDR2 YYEKEE (reference sequence). This chain's CDR3 is CASSLVDYSYTF. The CDR3 region has the DNA TGTGCCAGCAGCTTGGTAGACTATAGCTACACCTTC.

This clonotype was seen many times. This chain connects TRBV20-1 to TRBJ2-3, with 10 bases identical to TRBD1. The CDR3 length is 14 residues. CDR1 is DFQATT, CDR2 SNEGSKA, per germline (reference sequence). With V trimmed by 3 bases and J by 4 bases, 4 bases remained unmatched. The CDR3 region is CSARGDRGPDTQYF. In DNA, the CDR3 is TGCAGTGCTAGGGGGGACAGGGGACCAGATACGCAGTATTTT.